This TCR beta chain was captured in a study of blood T cell repertoires in COVID-19. Background on the study: Recovered status in Cohort 3 required two negative PCRs, clearance, or symptom resolution. COVID-19 samples from acute and convalescent phases originated in the United States, Italy and Spain.

The authors' processing: Nucleated cell number was recorded as an estimate derived from reference gene primer amplification. Clones were sequenced by immunoSEQ multiplex PCR, and TCRdb holds only the in-frame ones, with some missing. The V and J calls and clone size were taken over from that table, and D and trimming were inferred from the DNA. This sample has under 150,000 clones, with about 80% found just once. Those enrolled, adults aged roughly 18 to 95 years, came from some 25 US areas. In germline, CDR1 is MDHEN, CDR2 SYDVKM. Trimming shortened V by 6 bases and J by 6 bases, and 15 bases separated the two germline ends. There are 13 residues in the CDR3.

The rearrangement links TRBV28 to TRBJ2-7, with D unresolved. The TCR sequence derives from a man aged 50 to 59 in a cohort exposed to, infected with or recovered from COVID-19 (not recorded which). Sequencing used PBMCs or T cells enriched from blood (not recorded which). The CDR3 bases are TGTGCCAGCAGCGACTCTGAGACGGTCGAGCAGTACTTC. Translated: CASSDSETVEQYF.